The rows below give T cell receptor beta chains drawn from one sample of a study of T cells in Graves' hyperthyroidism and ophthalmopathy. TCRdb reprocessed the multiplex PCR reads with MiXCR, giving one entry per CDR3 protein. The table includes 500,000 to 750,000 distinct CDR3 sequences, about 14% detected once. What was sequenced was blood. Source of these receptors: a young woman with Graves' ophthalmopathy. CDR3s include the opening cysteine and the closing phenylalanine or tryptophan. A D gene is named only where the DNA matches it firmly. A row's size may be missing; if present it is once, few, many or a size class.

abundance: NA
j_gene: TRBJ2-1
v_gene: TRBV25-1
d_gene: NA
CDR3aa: CASSDFSQGGGVYNEQFF
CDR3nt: TGTGCCAGCAGTGACTTTTCACAGGGTGGGGGGGTTTACAATGAGCAGTTCTTC

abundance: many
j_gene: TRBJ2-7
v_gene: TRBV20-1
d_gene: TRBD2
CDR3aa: CSARDHQREPSYEQYF
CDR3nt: TGCAGTGCTAGAGATCATCAGCGGGAGCCATCCTACGAGCAGTACTTC

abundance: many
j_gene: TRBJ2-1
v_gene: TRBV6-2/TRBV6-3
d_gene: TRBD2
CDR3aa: CASSYSSGGLYNEQFF
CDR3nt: TGTGCCAGCAGTTACTCGTCGGGGGGGCTCTACAATGAGCAGTTCTTC

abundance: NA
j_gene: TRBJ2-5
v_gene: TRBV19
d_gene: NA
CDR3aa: CASSIEAGLGETQYF
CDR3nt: TGTGCCAGTAGTATCGAAGCCGGTTTAGGGGAGACCCAGTACTTC

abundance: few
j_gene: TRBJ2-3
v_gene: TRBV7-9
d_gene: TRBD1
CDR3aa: CASSSFRDRDTQYF
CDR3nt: TGTGCCAGCAGCTCTTTCCGGGACAGAGATACGCAGTATTTT

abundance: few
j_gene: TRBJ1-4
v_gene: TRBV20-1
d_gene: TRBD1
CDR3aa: CSAVRDRRNEKLFF
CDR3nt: TGCAGTGCTGTACGGGACAGGCGGAATGAAAAACTGTTTTTT

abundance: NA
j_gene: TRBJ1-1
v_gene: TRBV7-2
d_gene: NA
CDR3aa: CASSLITEAFF
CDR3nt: TGTGCCAGCAGCTTAATCACTGAAGCTTTCTTT

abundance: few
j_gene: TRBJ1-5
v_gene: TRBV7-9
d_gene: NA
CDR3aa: CASSPGISIQPQHF
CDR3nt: TGTGCCAGCAGCCCCGGCATTTCGATTCAGCCCCAGCATTTT

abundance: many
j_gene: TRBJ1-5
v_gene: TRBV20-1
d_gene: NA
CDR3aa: CSALIGAGQPQHF
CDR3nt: TGCAGTGCTCTGATCGGGGCGGGTCAGCCCCAGCATTTT

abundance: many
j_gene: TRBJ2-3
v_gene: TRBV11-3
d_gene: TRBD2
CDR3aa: CASSSDGGRATDTQYF
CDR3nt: TGTGCCAGCAGCTCAGACGGCGGGAGGGCCACAGATACGCAGTATTTT

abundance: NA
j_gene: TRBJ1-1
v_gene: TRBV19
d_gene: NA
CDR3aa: CASTSQTNTEAFF
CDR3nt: TGTGCCAGTACCTCCCAGACGAACACTGAAGCTTTCTTT

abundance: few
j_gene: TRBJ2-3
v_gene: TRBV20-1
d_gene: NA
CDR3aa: CSALGHRTDTQYF
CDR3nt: TGCAGTGCACTCGGACACCGCACAGATACGCAGTATTTT

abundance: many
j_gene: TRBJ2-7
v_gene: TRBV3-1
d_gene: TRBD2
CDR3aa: CASSHRPGREYYEQYF
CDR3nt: TGTGCCAGCAGCCATCGACCAGGGCGGGAGTACTACGAGCAGTACTTC

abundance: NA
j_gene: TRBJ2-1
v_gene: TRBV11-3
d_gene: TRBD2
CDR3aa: CASSSGTSGGDEQFF
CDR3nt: TGTGCCAGCAGCTCCGGGACTAGCGGGGGCGATGAGCAGTTCTTC

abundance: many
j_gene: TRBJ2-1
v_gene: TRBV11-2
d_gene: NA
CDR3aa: CASSLDRFSGPEQFF
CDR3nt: TGTGCCAGCAGCTTAGACCGATTTTCCGGCCCTGAGCAGTTCTTC

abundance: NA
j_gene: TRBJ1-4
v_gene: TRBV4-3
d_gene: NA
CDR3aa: CASSQDPGWSGDEKLFF
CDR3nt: TGCGCCAGCAGCCAAGATCCAGGGTGGAGTGGTGATGAAAAACTGTTTTTT

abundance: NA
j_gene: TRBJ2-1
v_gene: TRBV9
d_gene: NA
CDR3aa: CASSANMNEQFF
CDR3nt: TGTGCCAGCAGCGCTAACATGAATGAGCAGTTCTTC

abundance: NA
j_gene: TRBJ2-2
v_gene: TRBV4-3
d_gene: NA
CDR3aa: CASSLRTNPGELFF
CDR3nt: TGCGCCAGCAGCCTCCGTACCAACCCCGGGGAGCTGTTTTTT

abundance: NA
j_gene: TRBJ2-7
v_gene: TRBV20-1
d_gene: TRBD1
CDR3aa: CSAPDHRGVPYEQYF
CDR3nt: TGCAGTGCTCCGGATCACAGGGGGGTCCCCTACGAGCAGTACTTC

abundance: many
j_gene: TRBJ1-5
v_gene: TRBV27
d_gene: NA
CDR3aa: CASTSRTLSHQPQHF
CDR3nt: TGTGCCAGCACCTCGAGGACACTTTCCCATCAGCCCCAGCATTTT

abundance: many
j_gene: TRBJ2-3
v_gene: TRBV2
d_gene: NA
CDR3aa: CASSPAQGSTDTQYF
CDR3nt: TGTGCCAGCAGCCCTGCGCAGGGGAGTACAGATACGCAGTATTTT

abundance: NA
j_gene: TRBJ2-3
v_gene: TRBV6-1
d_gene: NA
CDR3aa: CASSYYRGTDTQYF
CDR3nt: TGTGCCAGCAGTTATTACAGGGGCACAGATACGCAGTATTTT

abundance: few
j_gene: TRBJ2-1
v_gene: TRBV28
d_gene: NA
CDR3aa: CASSLTGVRDEQFF
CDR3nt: TGTGCCAGCAGTTTGACGGGAGTAAGGGATGAGCAGTTCTTC

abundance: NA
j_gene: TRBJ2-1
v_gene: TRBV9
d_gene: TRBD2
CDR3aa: CASSVSSGSGGEQFF
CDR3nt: TGTGCCAGCAGCGTATCTAGCGGGAGTGGTGGTGAGCAGTTCTTC

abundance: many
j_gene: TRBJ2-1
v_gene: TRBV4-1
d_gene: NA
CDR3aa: CASSQEKASSYNEQFF
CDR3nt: TGCGCCAGCAGCCAAGAGAAGGCCAGCTCCTACAATGAGCAGTTCTTC

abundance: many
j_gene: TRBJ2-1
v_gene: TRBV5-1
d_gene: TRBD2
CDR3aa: CASKPGLADPWNEQFF
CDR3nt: TGCGCCAGCAAACCTGGACTAGCGGATCCCTGGAATGAGCAGTTCTTC

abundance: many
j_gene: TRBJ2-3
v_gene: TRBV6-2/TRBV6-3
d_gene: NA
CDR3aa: CASSDGAGLTDTQYF
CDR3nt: TGTGCCAGCAGTGACGGGGCGGGACTCACAGATACGCAGTATTTT

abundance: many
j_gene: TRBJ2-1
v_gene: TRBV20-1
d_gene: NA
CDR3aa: CSAEGFPSYNEQFF
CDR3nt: TGCAGTGCCGAAGGATTTCCCTCCTACAATGAGCAGTTCTTC

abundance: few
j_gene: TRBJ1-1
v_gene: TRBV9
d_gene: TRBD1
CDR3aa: CASSLTGTGRITEAFF
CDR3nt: TGTGCCAGCAGCCTCACCGGGACAGGTAGAATCACTGAAGCTTTCTTT

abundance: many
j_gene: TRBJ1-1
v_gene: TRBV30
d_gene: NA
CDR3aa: CAWTATVAMNTEAFF
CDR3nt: TGTGCCTGGACCGCGACAGTTGCAATGAACACTGAAGCTTTCTTT

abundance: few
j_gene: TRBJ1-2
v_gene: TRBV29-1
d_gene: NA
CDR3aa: CSVEDSGYTF
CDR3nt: TGCAGCGTTGAAGACAGTGGCTACACCTTC

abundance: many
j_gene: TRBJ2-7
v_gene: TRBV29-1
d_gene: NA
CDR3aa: CSATDTFQVDEQYF
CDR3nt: TGCAGCGCCACCGACACATTCCAAGTCGACGAGCAGTACTTC

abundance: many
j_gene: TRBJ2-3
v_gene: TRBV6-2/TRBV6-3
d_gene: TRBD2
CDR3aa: CASSPSLSSPSSPSGRARDTQYF
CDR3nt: TGTGCCAGCAGCCCCTCTCTCTCCTCTCCCTCGTCGCCTAGCGGGAGGGCCAGAGATACGCAGTATTTT